This TCR delta chain originates from a study of γδ T cells in repeated Plasmodium falciparum infection. Study context: The natural-infection arm compared Malian children under seasonal malaria with matched Australian children. Donors had four controlled P. falciparum NF54 infections over about 640 days.

TCRdb re-called clones from the multiplex PCR reads using CATT. In the table there are 70,000 to 95,000 delta-chain clones, over 1.3% of which are singletons. Comments on this clone: A read error is the likely source, as a far larger clone sits one nucleotide away. Different DNA sequences within this sample yield the same CDR3.

What was sequenced was gamma-delta T cells from blood. This TCR was sampled from a pool of human donors (malaria-infected and uninfected, not separated).

CDR3 region: CACDILGDTWDTRQMFF. The DNA of the CDR3 is TGTGCCTGCGACATACTGGGGGATACCTGGGACACCCGACAGATGTTTTTC. The V gene is TRDV2, the J gene TRDJ3; 11 positions match TRDD3. The J gene is absent in TCRdb and was assigned here via DNA matching to germline. The CDR3 length is 17 residues. CDR1 and CDR2 from the germline V gene are GEAIGNYY and EKD.